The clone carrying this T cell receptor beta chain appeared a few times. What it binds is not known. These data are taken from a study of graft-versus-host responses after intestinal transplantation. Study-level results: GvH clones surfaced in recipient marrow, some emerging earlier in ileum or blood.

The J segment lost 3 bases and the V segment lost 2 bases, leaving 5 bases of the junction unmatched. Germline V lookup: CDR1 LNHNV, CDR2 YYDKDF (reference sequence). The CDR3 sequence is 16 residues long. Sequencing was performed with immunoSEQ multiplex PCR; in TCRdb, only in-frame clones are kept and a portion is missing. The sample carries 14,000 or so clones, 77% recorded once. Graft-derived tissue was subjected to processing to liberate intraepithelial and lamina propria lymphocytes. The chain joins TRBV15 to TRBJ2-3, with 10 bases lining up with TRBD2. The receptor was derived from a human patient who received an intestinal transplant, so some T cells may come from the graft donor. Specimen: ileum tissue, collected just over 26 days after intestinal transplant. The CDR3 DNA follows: TGTGCCACCAGCAGATTAGCGGGGGGAACTACAGATACGCAGTATTTT. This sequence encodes CATSRLAGGTTDTQYF. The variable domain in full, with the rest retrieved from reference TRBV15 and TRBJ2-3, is DAMVIQNPRYQVTQFGKPVTLSCSQTLNHNVMYWYQQKSSQAPKLLFHYYDKDFNNEADTPDNFQSRRPNTSFCFLDIRSPGLGDTAMYLCATSRLAGGTTDTQYFGPGTRLTVL.